Sequencing of this T cell receptor (beta chain) was carried out in a study of cytomegalovirus exposure and HLA in healthy donors. As for the study in general: Prior work identified some 120 million unique TCR beta sequences in some 180 million T cells. Across around 400 genotyped donors, just over 80% landed in the Caucasian-associated ancestry cluster.

The PCR was carried out with 60 Vbeta primers and 13 Jbeta primers. This table comes from immunoSEQ multiplex PCR, and its TCRdb copy is limited to in-frame clones, with some not included. The table includes 73,000 or so clones, around 81% detected once. A note on this clone: Its antigen is currently unknown.

Study-level points and caveats: In a later analysis, HLA-associated TCR beta chains were more clonally expanded than equally common others. Donor immune exposure was known only as CMV serostatus.

The CDR3 extends over 16 amino acids. The clonotype comes from a man aged 50 to 60 in good health and CMV-seronegative. The V gene is TRBV21-1, the J gene TRBJ2-1; TRBD1, the table's D call, was not compared with the DNA. TRBV21-1 is an annotated pseudogene. The sample comprised PBMCs. CDR3 bases: TGTGCCAGCAGCAAAGCTCGGGACAGGGGGCAGGATGAGCAGTTCTTC. This codes for CASSKARDRGQDEQFF.